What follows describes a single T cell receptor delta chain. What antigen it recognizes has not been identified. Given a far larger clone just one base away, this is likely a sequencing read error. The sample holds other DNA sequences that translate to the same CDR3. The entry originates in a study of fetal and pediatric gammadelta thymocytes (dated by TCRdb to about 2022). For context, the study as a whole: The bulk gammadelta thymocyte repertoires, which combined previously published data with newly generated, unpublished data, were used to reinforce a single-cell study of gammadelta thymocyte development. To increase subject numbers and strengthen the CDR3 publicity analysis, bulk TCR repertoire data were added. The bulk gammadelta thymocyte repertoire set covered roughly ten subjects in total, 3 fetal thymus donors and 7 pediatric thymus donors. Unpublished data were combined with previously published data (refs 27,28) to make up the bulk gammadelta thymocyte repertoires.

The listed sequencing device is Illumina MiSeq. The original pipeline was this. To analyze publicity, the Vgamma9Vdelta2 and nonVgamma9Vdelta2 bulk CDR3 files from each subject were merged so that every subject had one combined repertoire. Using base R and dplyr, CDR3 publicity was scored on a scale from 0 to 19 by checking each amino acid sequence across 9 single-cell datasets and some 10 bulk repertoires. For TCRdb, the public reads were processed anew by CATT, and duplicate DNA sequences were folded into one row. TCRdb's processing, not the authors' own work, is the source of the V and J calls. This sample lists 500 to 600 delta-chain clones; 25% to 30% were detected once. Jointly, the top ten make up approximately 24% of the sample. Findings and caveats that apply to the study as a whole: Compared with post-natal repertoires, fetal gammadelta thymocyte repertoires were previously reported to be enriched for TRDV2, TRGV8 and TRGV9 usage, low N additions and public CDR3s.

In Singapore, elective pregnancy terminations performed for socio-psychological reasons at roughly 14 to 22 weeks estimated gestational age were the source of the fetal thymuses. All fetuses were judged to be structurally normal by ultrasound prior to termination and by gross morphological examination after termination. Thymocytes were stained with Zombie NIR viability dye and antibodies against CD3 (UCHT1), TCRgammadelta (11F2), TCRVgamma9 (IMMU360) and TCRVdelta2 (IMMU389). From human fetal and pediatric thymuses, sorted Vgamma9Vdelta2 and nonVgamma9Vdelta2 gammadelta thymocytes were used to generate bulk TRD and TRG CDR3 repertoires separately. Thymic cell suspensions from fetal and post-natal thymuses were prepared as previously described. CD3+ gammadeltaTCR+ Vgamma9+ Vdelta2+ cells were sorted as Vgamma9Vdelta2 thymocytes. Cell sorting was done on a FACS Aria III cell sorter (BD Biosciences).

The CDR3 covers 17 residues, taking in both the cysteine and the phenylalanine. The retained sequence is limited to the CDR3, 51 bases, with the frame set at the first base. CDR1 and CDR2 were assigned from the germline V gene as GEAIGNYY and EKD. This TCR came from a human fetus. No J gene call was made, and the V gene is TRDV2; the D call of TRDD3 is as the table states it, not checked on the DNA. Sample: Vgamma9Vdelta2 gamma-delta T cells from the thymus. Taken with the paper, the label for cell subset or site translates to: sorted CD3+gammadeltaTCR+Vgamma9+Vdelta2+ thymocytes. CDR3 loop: CACPVLASSWDTRQMFF. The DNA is TGTGCCTGCCCCGTACTGGCGAGCTCCTGGGACACCCGACAGATGTTTTTT.